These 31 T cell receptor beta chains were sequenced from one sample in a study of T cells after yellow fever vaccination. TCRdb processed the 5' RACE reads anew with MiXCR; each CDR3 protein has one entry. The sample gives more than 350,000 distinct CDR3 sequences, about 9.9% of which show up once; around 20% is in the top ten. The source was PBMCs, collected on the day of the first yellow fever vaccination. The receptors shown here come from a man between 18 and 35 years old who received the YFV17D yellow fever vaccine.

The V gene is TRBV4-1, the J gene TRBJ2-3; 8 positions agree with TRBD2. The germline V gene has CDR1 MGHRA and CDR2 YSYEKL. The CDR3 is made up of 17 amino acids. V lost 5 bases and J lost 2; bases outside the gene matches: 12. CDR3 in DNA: TGCGCCAGCAGCACGGTCTTAGGCGGGGGGAACACAGATACGCAGTATTTT. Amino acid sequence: CASSTVLGGGNTDTQYF.

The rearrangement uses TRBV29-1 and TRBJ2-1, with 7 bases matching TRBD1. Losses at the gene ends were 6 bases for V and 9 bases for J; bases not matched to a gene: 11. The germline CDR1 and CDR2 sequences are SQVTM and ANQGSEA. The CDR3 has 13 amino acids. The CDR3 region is CSVDRTAAGEQFF. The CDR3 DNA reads TGCAGCGTGGACAGGACCGCGGCCGGTGAGCAGTTCTTC.

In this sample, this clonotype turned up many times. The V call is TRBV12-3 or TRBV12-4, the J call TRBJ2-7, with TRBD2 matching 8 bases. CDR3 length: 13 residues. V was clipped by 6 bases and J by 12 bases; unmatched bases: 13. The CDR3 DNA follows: TGTGCCAGCAGCCTAAGCCCCGGGGGGGCGCCGTACGTC. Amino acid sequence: CASSLSPGGAPYV.

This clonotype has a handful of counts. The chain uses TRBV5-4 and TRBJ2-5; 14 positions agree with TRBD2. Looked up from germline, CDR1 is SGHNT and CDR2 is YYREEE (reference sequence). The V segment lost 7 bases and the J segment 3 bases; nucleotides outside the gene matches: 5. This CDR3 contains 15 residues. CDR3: CASAEGLAGEETQYF. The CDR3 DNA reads TGTGCCAGCGCGGAGGGACTAGCGGGGGAAGAGACCCAGTACTTC. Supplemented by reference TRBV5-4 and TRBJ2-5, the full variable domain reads ETGVTQSPTHLIKTRGQQVTLRCSSQSGHNTVSWYQQALGQGPQFIFQYYREEENGRGNFPPRFSGLQFPNYSSELNVNALELDDSALYLCASAEGLAGEETQYFGPGTRLLVL.

The DNA for the CDR3 is TGTGCCAGCTCACCACCGTCAGGGGGTGACAATCAGCCCCAGCATTTT. Its translation is CASSPPSGGDNQPQHF. The V call is TRBV18, the J call TRBJ1-5; the match to TRBD1 covers 7 bases. The V and J ends lost 0 bases and 3 bases, in that order; junction bases with no gene match: 5. The CDR3 has 16 amino acids. Per the germline V gene, CDR1 is KGHSH and CDR2 is LQKENI. Combining the CDR3 with reference TRBV18 and TRBJ1-5 gives the whole variable domain NAGVMQNPRHLVRRRGQEARLRCSPMKGHSHVYWYRQLPEEGLKFMVYLQKENIIDESGMPKERFSAEFPKEGPSILRIQQVVRGDSAAYFCASSPPSGGDNQPQHFGDGTRLSIL.

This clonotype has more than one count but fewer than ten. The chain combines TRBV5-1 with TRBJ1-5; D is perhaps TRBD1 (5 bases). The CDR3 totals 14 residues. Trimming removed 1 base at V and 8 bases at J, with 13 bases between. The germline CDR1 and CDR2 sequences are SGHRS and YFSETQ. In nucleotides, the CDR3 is TGCGCCAGCAGCTTGAGAGGGGTAGGGGAGCCCCAGCATTTT. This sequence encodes CASSLRGVGEPQHF.

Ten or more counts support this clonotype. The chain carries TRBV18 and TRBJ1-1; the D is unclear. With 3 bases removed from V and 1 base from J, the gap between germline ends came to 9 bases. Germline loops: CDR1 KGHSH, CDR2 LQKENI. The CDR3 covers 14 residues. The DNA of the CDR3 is TGTGCCAGCTCACCGGGTGTCCCGAACACTGAAGCTTTCTTT. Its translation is CASSPGVPNTEAFF.

CDR3 nucleotides: TGTGCCATCCTTGACGAGCAGTACTTC. Protein sequence: CAILDEQYF. The gene calls are TRBV10-3 and TRBJ2-7; D ambiguous. There are 9 residues in the CDR3. Germline CDR1 ENHRY, CDR2 SYGVKD. V was pared by 8 bases and J by 5 bases, with 4 bases between.

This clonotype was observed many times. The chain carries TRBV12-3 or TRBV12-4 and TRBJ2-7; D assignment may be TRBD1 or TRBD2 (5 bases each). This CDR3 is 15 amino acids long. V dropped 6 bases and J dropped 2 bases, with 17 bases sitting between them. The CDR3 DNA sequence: TGTGCCAGCAGGGAAACCGGGGCTTTAACCTACGAGCAGTACTTC. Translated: CASRETGALTYEQYF.

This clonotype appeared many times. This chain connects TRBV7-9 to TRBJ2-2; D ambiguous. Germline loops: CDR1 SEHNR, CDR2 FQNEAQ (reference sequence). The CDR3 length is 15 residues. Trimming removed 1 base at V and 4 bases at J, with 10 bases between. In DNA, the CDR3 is TGTGCCAGCAGCTTAGGGAGCCGGCTCACCGGGGAGCTGTTTTTT. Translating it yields CASSLGSRLTGELFF.

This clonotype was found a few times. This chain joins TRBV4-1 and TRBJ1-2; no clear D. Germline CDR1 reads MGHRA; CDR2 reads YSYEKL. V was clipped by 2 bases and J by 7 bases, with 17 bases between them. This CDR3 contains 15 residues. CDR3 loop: CASSQPLGEIGGYTF. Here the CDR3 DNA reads TGCGCCAGCAGCCAACCCCTTGGGGAAATCGGTGGCTACACCTTC.

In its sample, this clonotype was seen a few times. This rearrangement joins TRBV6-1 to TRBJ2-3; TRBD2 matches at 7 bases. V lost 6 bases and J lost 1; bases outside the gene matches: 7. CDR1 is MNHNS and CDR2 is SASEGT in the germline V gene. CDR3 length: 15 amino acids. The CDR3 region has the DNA TGTGCCAGCAGCCTCGGACTAGGTGGCACAGATACGCAGTATTTT. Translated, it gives CASSLGLGGTDTQYF.

CDR3 sequence: CSARPRGAKNIQYF. The CDR3, as DNA: TGCAGTGCTAGACCTAGGGGAGCCAAAAACATTCAGTACTTC. The chain employs TRBV20-1 and TRBJ2-4; D is possibly TRBD1 (5 bases). The CDR3 is made up of 14 amino acids. CDR1 and CDR2 (germline): DFQATT, SNEGSKA (reference sequence). V gave up 2 bases and J gave up 0 bases, with 8 bases separating them.

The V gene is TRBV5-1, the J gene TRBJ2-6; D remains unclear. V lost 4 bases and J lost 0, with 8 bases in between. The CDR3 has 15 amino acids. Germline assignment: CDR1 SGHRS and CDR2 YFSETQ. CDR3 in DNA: TGCGCCAGCAGCCTGCCTGGCTCTGGGGCCAACGTCCTGACTTTC. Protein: CASSLPGSGANVLTF.

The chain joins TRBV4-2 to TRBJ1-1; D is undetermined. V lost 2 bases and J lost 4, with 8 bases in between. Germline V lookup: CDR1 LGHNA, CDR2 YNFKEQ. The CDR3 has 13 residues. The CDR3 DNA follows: TGTGCCAGCAGCCAAACGACACGCACTGAAGCTTTCTTT. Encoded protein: CASSQTTRTEAFF.

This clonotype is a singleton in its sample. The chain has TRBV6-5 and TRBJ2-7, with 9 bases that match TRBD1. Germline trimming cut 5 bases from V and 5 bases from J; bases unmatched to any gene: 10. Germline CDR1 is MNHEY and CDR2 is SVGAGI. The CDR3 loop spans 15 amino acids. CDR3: CASSILRDRVHEQYF. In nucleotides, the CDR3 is TGTGCCAGCAGTATACTCCGGGACAGGGTCCACGAGCAGTACTTC.

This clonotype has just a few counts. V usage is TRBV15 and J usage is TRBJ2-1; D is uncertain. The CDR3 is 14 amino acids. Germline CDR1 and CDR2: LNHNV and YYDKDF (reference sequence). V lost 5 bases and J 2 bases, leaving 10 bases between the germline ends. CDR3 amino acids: CATSPGRTYNEQFF. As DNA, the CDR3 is TGTGCCACCAGCCCCGGCAGGACCTACAATGAGCAGTTCTTC.

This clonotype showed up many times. CDR3: CASSFPGPYEQYV. The CDR3 DNA reads TGTGCCAGCAGCTTTCCCGGTCCCTACGAGCAGTACGTC. The rearrangement joins TRBV5-5 to TRBJ2-7; no firm D call. The CDR3 has 13 amino acids. V was shortened by 2 bases and J by 2 bases, with 8 bases between the two germline ends. Germline-derived CDR1 and CDR2 are SGHKS and YYEKEE (reference sequence).

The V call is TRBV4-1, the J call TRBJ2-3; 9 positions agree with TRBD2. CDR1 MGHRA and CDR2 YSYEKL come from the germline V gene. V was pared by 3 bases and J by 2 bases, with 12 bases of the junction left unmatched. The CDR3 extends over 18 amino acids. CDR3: CASSQGGLAGRTTDTQYF. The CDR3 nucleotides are TGCGCCAGCAGCCAGGGAGGGCTAGCGGGGAGAACCACAGATACGCAGTATTTT.

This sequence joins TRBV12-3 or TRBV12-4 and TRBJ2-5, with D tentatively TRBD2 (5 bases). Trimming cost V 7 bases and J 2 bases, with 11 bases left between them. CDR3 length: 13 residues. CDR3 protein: CASNERNQETQYF. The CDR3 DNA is TGTGCCAGCAACGAGCGGAATCAAGAGACCCAGTACTTC.

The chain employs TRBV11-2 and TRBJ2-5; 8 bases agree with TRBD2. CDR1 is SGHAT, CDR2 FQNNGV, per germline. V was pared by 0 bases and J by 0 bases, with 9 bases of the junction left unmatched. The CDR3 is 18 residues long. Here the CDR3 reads CASSLDPSGHGNQETQYF. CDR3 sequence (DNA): TGTGCCAGCAGCTTAGATCCTAGCGGGCACGGAAACCAAGAGACCCAGTACTTC.

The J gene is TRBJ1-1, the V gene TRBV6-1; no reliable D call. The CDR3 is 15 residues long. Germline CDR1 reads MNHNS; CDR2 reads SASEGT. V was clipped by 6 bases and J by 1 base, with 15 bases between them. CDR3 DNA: TGTGCCAGCAGCCACCCCACGTTAGAGAACACTGAAGCTTTCTTT. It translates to CASSHPTLENTEAFF.

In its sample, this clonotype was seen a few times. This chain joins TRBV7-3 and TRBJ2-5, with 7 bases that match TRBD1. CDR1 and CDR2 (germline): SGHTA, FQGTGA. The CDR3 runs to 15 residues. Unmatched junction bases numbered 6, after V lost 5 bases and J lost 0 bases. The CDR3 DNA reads TGTGCCAGCAGCCCGACCACAGGGGACCAAGAGACCCAGTACTTC. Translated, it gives CASSPTTGDQETQYF. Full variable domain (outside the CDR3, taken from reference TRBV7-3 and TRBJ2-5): GAGVSQTPSNKVTEKGKYVELRCDPISGHTALYWYRQSLGQGPEFLIYFQGTGAADDSGLPNDRFFAVRPEGSVSTLKIQRTERGDSAVYLCASSPTTGDQETQYFGPGTRLLVL.

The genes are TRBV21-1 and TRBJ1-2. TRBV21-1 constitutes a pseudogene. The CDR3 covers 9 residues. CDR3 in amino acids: CASWRGYTF. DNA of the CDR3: TGTGCCAGCTGGCGGGGCTACACCTTC.

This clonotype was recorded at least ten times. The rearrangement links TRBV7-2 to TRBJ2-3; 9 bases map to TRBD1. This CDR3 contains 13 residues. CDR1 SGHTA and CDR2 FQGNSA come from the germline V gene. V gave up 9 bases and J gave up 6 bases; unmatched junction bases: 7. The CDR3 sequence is CASRQGGGDTQYF. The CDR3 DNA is TGTGCCAGTCGACAGGGGGGTGGGGATACGCAGTATTTT.

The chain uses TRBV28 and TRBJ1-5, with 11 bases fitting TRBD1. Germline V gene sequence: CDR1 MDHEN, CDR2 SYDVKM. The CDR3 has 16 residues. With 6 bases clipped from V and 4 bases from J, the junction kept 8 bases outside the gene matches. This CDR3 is CASSENGQGANQPQHF. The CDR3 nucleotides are TGTGCCAGCAGCGAAAACGGACAGGGGGCTAATCAGCCCCAGCATTTT. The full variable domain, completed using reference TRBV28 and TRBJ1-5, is DVKVTQSSRYLVKRTGEKVFLECVQDMDHENMFWYRQDPGLGLRLIYFSYDVKMKEKGDIPEGYSVSREKKERFSLILESASTNQTSMYLCASSENGQGANQPQHFGDGTRLSIL.

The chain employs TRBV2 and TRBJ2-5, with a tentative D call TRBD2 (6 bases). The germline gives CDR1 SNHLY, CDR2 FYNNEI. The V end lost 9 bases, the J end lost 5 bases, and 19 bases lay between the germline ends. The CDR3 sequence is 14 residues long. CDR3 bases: TGTGCCAGGACTGGTCGTGGGACTTGGGAGACCCAGTACTTC. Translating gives CARTGRGTWETQYF.

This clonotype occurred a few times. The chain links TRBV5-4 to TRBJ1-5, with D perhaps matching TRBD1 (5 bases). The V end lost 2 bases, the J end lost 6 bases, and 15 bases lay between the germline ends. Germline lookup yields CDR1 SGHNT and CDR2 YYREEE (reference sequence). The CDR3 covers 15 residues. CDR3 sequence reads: CASSFGGGITQPQHF. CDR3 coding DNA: TGTGCCAGCAGCTTCGGGGGGGGGATAACTCAGCCCCAGCATTTT.

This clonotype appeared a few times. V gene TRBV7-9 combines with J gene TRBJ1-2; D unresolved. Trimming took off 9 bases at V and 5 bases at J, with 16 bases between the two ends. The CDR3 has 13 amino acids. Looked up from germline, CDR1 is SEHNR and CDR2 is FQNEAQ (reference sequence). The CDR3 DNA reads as TGTGCCAGTGGATATGGGGTTGATTATGGCTACACCTTC. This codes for CASGYGVDYGYTF.

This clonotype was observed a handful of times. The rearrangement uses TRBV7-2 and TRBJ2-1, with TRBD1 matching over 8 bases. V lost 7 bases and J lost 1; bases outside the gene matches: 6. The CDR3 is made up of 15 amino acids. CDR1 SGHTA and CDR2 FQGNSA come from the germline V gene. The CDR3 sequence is CASKTGAGSYNEQFF. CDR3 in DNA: TGTGCCAGCAAGACAGGGGCAGGTTCCTACAATGAGCAGTTCTTC.

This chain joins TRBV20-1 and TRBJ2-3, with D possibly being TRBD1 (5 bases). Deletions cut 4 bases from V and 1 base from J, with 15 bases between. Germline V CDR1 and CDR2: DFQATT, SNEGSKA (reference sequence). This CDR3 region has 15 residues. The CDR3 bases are TGCAGTGCTACTCCTGAGTGGGGCGGCACAGATACGCAGTATTTT. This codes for CSATPEWGGTDTQYF.